This T cell receptor beta chain was found in a study of radiotherapy plus CTLA-4 blockade in lung cancer. Study-wide results and limits: Reported findings show early blood T cell clone dynamics, with interferon-beta, best predicted response. Clones derived from tumor TCRs expanded in blood after radiotherapy plus ipilimumab.

As concerns this clone: Its specificity is unknown.

TCRdb's copy holds only in-frame clones and misses some; the assay was immunoSEQ multiplex PCR. The table lists 42,000 or so clones, approximately 79% of them singletons. The CDR3 is 16 amino acids. The V end lost 4 bases, the J end lost 0 bases, and 12 bases lay between the germline ends. Germline lookup yields CDR1 MGHRA and CDR2 YSYEKL. Focal radiation plus CTLA-4 blockade with ipilimumab was given to patients with chemo-refractory metastatic non-small-cell lung cancer. J is TRBJ2-2 and V is TRBV4-1; possibly TRBD1 for D (5 bases). Source: peripheral blood, taken from a patient treated with radiotherapy plus ipilimumab. The clonotype was recovered from a human donor with non-small cell lung cancer that progressed on radiotherapy plus ipilimumab. The CDR3 nucleotides are TGCGCCAGCAGCCTAGGGGCACTATCGAACACCGGGGAGCTGTTTTTT. Translating gives CASSLGALSNTGELFF.